This T cell receptor beta chain comes out of a study of PD-1 blockade in classical Hodgkin lymphoma. Time point noted: newly diagnosed, previously untreated cHL patient sample. Investigators isolated CD4+ T cells from thawed PBMCs through magnetic negative selection. Untreated, newly diagnosed classical Hodgkin lymphoma PBMCs were used for comparison. V shed 1 base and J shed 8 bases, with 17 bases lying between them. CDR3 length: 15 amino acids. Germline CDR1 reads SEHNR; CDR2 reads FQNEAQ (reference sequence). TCRdb keeps only in-frame clones here, not all; method: immunoSEQ multiplex PCR. The sample lists about 22,000 clones, about 90% occurring once.

The clonotype was recovered from a human donor with classical Hodgkin lymphoma. This chain connects TRBV7-9 to TRBJ1-1; possibly TRBD1 for D (5 bases). Specimen: CD4+ T cells from blood. The CDR3: CASSLGPGGAGEAFF. The CDR3 DNA reads as TGTGCCAGCAGCTTAGGACCTGGAGGGGCCGGGGAAGCTTTCTTT.